This TCR beta chain was identified during a study of OX40 agonist ivuxolimab in advanced cancers. Study-level results: CD8+ T cells averaged more expanded clones than CD4+. The study observed clonal expansion of CD4+ and CD8+ blood T cells by week 6 at 0.1 to 3.0 mg/kg.

On this clone: Its antigen is as yet unknown. One end of the junction is discordant with germline, which a read error may explain.

Method: immunoSEQ multiplex PCR; TCRdb's copy keeps in-frame clones and lacks some. The sample has fewer than 100,000 clones, approximately 91% seen once; the top ten hold less than 0.35%. The material was CD4+ or CD8+ T cells sorted from blood, obtained in a trial of the OX40 agonist ivuxolimab. This clonotype was obtained from an adult with an advanced solid tumor such as melanoma, head and neck, liver or kidney cancer.

Here the CDR3 DNA reads TGCTCCAGCAGCCAAGATATACAGGCAGATACGCAGTATTTT. Encoded protein: CSSSQDIQADTQYF. The J gene is TRBJ2-3, the V gene TRBV4-3; D is possibly TRBD1 (5 bases). Germline V gene sequence: CDR1 LGHNA, CDR2 YSLEER. The CDR3 covers 14 residues.